This TCR beta chain was retrieved from a study of vaccination effects on CD4 cells after COVID-19. In the ViraFEST assay, antigen-specific CD4+ clonotypes were identified by expansion after peptide-pool stimulation. Once cultured for more than nine days, the cells underwent separation to obtain CD4+ T cells. Prior SARS-CoV-2 infection was absent in the vaccine recipients, as shown by negative nucleocapsid antibodies. The CDR3 loop spans 12 amino acids. V was pared by 3 bases and J by 8 bases, with 9 bases between. CDR1 is WSHSY, CDR2 SAAADI, per germline. In regard to this clone: Its cognate antigen is unknown.

Method: immunoSEQ multiplex PCR; TCRdb's copy keeps in-frame clones and lacks some. The table records more than 25,000 clones, roughly two thirds of them present only once. Sequencing was performed on CD4+ T cells from PBMCs cultured with HCoV-229E spike peptides, taken before COVID-19 vaccination. The clonotype was recovered from a human donor who received a COVID-19 vaccine. The chain employs TRBV10-2 and TRBJ2-3, with D uncertain. Here the CDR3 reads CASSDYGGTQYF. The CDR3 DNA reads TGCGCCAGCAGTGATTATGGCGGTACGCAGTATTTT.